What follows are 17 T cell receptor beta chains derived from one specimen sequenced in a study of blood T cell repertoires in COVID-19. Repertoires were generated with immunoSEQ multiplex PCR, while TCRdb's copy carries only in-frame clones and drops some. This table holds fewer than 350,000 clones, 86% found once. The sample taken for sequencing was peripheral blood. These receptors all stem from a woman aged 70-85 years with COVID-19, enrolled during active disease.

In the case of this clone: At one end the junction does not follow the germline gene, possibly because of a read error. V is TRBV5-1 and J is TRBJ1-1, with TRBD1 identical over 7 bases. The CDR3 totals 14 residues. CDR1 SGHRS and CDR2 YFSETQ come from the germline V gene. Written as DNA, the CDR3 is TGCGCCAGCAGGCCGTCGACAGGGAACCCTGAAGCTTTCTTT. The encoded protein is CASRPSTGNPEAFF.

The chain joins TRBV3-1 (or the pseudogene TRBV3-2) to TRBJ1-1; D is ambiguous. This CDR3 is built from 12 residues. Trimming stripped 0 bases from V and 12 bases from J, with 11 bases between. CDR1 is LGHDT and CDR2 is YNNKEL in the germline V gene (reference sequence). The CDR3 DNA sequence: TGTGCCAGCAGCCAAGAAGGTACCAGGACTTTCTTT. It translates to CASSQEGTRTFF.

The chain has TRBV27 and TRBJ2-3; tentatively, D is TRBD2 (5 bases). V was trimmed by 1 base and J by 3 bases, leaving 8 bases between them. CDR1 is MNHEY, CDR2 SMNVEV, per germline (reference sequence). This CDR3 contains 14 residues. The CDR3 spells CASSLFGVTDTQYF. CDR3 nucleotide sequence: TGTGCCAGCAGTTTATTCGGGGTAACAGATACGCAGTATTTT.

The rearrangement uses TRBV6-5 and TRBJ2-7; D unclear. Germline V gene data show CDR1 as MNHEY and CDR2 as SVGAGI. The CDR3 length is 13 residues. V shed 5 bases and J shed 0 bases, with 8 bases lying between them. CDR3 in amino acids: CASSLTGSYEQYF. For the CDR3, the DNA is TGTGCCAGCAGTCTTACGGGCTCCTACGAGCAGTACTTC.

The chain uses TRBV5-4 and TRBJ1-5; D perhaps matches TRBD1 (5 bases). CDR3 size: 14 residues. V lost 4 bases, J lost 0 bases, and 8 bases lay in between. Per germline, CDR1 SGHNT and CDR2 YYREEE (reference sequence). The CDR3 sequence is CASSQQGSNQPQHF. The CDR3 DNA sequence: TGTGCCAGCAGCCAGCAGGGTAGCAATCAGCCCCAGCATTTT.

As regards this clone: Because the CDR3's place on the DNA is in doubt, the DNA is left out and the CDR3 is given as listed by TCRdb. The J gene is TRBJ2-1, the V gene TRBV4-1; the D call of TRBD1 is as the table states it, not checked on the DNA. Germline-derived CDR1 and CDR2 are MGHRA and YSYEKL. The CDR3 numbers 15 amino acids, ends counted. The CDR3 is CASSQEVGPGTGAFF.

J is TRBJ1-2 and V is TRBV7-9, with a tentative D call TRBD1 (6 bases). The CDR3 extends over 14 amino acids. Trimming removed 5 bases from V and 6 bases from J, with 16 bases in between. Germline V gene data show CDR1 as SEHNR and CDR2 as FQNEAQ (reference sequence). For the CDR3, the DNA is TGTGCCAGCAGCCCCGGGACATTTGGTCATGGCTACACCTTC. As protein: CASSPGTFGHGYTF. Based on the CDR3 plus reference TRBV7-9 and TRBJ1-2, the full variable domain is DTGVSQNPRHKITKRGQNVTFRCDPISEHNRLYWYRQTLGQGPEFLTYFQNEAQLEKSRLLSDRFSAERPKGSFSTLEIQRTEQGDSAMYLCASSPGTFGHGYTFGSGTRLTVV.

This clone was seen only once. CDR3 sequence (DNA): TGTGCCAGCAGCCAGACTAGCGGAACAGATACGCAGTATTTT. This encodes CASSQTSGTDTQYF. V usage is TRBV3-1 (or the pseudogene TRBV3-2) and J usage is TRBJ2-3, with 9 bases that match TRBD2. This CDR3 spans 14 amino acids. Trimming removed 3 bases from V and 3 bases from J; junction bases left unmatched: 1. Germline V lookup: CDR1 LGHDT, CDR2 YNNKEL (reference sequence).

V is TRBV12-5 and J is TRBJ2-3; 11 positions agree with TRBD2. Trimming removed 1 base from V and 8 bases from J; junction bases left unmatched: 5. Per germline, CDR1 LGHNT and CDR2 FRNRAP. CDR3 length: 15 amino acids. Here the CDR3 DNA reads TGTGCTAGTGGTTTGGCTCTAGCGGGGGGCGGTACGCAGTATTTT. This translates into CASGLALAGGGTQYF.

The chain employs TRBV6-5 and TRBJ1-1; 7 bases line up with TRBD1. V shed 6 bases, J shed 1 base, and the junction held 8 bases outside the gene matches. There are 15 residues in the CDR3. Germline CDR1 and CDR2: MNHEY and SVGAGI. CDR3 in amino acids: CASSLRGQPNTEAFF. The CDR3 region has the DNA TGTGCCAGCAGCTTGAGGGGACAGCCGAACACTGAAGCTTTCTTT.

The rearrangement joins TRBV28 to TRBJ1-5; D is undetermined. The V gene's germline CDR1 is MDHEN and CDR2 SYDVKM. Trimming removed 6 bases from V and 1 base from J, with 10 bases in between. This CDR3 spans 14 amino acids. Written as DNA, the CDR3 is TGTGCCAGCAGCCTCGGTTTGAGCAATCAGCCCCAGCATTTT. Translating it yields CASSLGLSNQPQHF.

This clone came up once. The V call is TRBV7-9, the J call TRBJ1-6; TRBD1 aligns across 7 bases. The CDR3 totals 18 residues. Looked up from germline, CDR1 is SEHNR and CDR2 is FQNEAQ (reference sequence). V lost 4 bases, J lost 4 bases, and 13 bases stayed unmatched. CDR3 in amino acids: CASSSFPGQSSYNSPLHF. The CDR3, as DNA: TGTGCCAGCAGCTCATTTCCGGGACAGTCGTCTTATAATTCACCCCTCCACTTT. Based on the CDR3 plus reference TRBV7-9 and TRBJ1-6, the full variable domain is DTGVSQNPRHKITKRGQNVTFRCDPISEHNRLYWYRQTLGQGPEFLTYFQNEAQLEKSRLLSDRFSAERPKGSFSTLEIQRTEQGDSAMYLCASSSFPGQSSYNSPLHFGNGTRLTVT.

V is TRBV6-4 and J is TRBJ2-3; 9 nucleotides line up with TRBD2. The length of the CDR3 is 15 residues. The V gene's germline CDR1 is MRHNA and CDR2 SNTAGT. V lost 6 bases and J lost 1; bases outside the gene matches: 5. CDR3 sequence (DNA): TGTGCCAGCAGCTTATCTAGCGGGGGCACAGATACGCAGTATTTT. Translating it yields CASSLSSGGTDTQYF.

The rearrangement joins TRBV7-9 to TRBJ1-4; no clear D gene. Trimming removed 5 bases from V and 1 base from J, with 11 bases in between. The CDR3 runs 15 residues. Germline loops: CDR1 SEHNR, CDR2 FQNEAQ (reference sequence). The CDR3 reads CASSPASLTNEKLFF. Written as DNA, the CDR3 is TGTGCCAGCAGCCCTGCGAGTCTAACTAATGAAAAACTGTTTTTT.

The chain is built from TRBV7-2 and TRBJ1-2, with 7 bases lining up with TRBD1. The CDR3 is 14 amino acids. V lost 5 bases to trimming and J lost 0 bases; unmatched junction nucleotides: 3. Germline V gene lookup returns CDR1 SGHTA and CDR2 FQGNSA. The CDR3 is CASSPGTANYGYTF. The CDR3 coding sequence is TGTGCCAGCAGCCCCGGGACAGCTAACTATGGCTACACCTTC.

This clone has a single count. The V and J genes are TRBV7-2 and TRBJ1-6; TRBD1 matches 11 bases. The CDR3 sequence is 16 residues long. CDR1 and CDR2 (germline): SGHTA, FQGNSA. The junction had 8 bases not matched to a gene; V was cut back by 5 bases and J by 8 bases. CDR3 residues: CASSPRDRGIYSPLHF. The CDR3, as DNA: TGTGCCAGCAGCCCGCGGGACAGGGGGATTTATTCACCCCTCCACTTT.

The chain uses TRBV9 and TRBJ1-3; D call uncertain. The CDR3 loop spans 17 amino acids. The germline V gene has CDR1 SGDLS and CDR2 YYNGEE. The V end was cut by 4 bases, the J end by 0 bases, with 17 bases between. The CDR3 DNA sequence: TGTGCCAGCAGCCTCGAGGGAGGACCGCTCTCTGGAAACACCATATATTTT. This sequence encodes CASSLEGGPLSGNTIYF.